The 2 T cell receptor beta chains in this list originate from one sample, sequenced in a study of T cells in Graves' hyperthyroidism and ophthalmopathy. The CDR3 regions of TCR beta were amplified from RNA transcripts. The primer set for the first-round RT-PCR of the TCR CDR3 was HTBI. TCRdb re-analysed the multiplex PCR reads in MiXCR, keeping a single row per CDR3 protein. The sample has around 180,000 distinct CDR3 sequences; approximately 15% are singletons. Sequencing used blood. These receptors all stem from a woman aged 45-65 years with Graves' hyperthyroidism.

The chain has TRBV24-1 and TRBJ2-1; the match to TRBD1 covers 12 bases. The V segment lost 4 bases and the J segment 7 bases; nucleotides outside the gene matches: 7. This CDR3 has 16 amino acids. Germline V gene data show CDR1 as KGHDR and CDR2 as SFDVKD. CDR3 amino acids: CATSDLRDRGRNEQFF. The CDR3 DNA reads TGTGCCACCAGTGACCTAAGGGACAGGGGGCGAAATGAGCAGTTCTTC.

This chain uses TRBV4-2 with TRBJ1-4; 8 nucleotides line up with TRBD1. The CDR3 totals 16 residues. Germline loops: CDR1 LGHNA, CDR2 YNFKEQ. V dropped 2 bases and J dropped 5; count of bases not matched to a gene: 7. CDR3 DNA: TGTGCCAGCAGCCAACCTCGGACAGGGATGAATGAAAAACTGTTTTTT. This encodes CASSQPRTGMNEKLFF.